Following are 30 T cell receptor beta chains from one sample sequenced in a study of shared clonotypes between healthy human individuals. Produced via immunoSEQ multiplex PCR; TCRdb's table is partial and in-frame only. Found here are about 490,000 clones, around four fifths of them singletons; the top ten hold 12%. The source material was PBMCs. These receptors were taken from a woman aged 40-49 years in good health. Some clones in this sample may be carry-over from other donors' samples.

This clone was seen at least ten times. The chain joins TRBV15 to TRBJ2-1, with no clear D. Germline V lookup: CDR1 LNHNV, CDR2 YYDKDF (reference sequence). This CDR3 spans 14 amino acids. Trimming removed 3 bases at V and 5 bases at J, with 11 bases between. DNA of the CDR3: TGTGCCACCAGCAGGGACCCAACACACAATGAGCAGTTCTTC. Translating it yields CATSRDPTHNEQFF.

CDR3: CASGPNRGGNYGYTF. The CDR3, as DNA: TGTGCTAGTGGCCCCAACAGGGGGGGTAACTATGGCTACACCTTC. The chain joins TRBV12-5 to TRBJ1-2; 8 nucleotides match TRBD1. Germline lookup yields CDR1 LGHNT and CDR2 FRNRAP. The CDR3 runs to 15 residues. V trimming: 6 bases; J trimming: 1 base; junction bases outside the gene matches: 7.

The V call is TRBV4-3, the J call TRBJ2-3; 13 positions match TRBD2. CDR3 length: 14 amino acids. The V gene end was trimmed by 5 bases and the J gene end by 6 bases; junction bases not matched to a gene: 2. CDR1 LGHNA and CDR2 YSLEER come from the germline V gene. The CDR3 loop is CASSILAGGDTQYF. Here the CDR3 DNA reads TGCGCCAGCAGCATACTAGCGGGGGGGGATACGCAGTATTTT.

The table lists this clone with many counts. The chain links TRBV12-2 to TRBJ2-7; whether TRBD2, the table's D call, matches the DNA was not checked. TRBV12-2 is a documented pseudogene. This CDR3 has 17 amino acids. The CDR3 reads CASRLALLAGVWYEQYF. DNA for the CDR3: TGTGCAAGTCGCTTAGCGCTTCTAGCGGGAGTTTGGTACGAGCAGTACTTC.

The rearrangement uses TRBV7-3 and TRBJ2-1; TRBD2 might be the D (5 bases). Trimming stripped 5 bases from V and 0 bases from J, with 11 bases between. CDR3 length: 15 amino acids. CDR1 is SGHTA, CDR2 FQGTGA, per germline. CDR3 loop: CASSISGASYNEQFF. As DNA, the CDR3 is TGTGCCAGCAGCATCAGCGGAGCCTCCTACAATGAGCAGTTCTTC.

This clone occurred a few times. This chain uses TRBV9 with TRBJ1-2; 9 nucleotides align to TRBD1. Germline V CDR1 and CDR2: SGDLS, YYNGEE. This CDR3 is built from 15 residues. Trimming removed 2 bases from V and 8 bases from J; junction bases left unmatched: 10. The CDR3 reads CASSVTGTGNAGYTF. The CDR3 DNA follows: TGTGCCAGCAGCGTGACCGGGACAGGGAATGCGGGCTACACCTTC. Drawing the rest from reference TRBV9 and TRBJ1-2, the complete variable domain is DSGVTQTPKHLITATGQRVTLRCSPRSGDLSVYWYQQSLDQGLQFLIQYYNGEERAKGNILERFSAQQFPDLHSELNLSSLELGDSALYFCASSVTGTGNAGYTFGSGTRLTVV.

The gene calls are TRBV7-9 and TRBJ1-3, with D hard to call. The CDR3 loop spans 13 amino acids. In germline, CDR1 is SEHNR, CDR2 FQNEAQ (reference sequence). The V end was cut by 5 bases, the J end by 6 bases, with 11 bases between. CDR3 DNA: TGTGCCAGCAGCCCACTAGGATCAAACACCATATATTTT. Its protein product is CASSPLGSNTIYF.

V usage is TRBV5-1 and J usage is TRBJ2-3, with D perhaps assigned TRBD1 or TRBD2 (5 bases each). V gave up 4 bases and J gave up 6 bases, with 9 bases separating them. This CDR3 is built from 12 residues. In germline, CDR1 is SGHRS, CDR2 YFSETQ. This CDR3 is CASSPRGDTQYF. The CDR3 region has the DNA TGCGCCAGCAGCCCCCGGGGCGATACGCAGTATTTT.

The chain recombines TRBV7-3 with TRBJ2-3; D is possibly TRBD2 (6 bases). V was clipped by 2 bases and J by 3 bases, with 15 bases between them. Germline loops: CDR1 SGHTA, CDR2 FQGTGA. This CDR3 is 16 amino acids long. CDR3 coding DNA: TGTGCCAGCAGCTTAGAAGCGGGTGTAAATACAGATACGCAGTATTTT. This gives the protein CASSLEAGVNTDTQYF.

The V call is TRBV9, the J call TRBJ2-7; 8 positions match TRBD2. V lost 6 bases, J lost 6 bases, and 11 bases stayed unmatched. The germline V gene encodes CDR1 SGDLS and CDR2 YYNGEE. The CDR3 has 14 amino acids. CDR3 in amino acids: CASNREGQSREQYF. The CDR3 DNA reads TGTGCCAGCAACCGGGAGGGCCAGTCGCGCGAGCAGTACTTC. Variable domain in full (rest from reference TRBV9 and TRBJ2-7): DSGVTQTPKHLITATGQRVTLRCSPRSGDLSVYWYQQSLDQGLQFLIQYYNGEERAKGNILERFSAQQFPDLHSELNLSSLELGDSALYFCASNREGQSREQYFGPGTRLTVT.

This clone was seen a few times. In nucleotides, the CDR3 is TGTGCCTGGAGTGTAGCCCGAATCTCCTACGAGCAGTACTTC. Translating gives CAWSVARISYEQYF. V is TRBV30 and J is TRBJ2-5; D not resolved. The DNA matches TRBJ2-7 better at its end, which makes the J call doubtful. The CDR3 length is 14 residues. Germline lookup yields CDR1 GTSNPN and CDR2 SVGIG (reference sequence).

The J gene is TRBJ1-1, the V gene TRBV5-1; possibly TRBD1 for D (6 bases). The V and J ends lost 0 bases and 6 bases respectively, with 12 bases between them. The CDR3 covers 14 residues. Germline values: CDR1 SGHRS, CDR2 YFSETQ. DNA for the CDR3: TGCGCCAGCAGCTTGGACAGGGATTTCGCTGAAGCTTTCTTT. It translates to CASSLDRDFAEAFF. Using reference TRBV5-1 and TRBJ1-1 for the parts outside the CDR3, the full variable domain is KAGVTQTPRYLIKTRGQQVTLSCSPISGHRSVSWYQQTPGQGLQFLFEYFSETQRNKGNFPGRFSGRQFSNSRSEMNVSTLELGDSALYLCASSLDRDFAEAFFGQGTRLTVV.

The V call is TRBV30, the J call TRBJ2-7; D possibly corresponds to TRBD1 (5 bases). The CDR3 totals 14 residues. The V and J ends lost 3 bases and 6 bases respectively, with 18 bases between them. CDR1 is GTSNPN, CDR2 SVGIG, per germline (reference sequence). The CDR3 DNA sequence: TGTGCCTGGAGGGCCTTGGGGCTAGATGGCGAGCAGTACTTC. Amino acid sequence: CAWRALGLDGEQYF.

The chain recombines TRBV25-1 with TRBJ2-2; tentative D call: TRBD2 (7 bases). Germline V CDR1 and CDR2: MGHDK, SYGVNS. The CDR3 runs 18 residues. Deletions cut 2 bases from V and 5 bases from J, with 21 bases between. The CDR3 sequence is CASSERGRASGPTGELFF. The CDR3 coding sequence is TGTGCCAGCAGTGAACGGGGGCGGGCTAGCGGTCCTACCGGGGAGCTGTTTTTT.

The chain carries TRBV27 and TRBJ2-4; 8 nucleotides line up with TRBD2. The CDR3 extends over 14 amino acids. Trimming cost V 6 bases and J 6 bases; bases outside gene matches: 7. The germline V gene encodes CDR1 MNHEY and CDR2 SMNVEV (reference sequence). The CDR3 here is CASRTSGPGNIQYF. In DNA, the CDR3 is TGTGCCAGCAGAACTAGCGGTCCGGGAAACATTCAGTACTTC.

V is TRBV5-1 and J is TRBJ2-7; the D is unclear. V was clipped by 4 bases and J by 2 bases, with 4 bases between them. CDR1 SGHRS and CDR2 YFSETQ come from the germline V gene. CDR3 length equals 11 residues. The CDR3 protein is CASSGAYEQYF. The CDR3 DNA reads TGCGCCAGCAGCGGGGCCTACGAGCAGTACTTC.

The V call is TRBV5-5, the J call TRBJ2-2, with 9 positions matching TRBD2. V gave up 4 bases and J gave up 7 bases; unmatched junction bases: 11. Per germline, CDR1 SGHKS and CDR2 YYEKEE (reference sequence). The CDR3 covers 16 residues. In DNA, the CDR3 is TGTGCCAGCAGCCCACAAAGGACTAGCGTTAACGGGGAGCTGTTTTTT. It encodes CASSPQRTSVNGELFF.

CDR3: CSAGTSGYTDTQYF. In DNA form, the CDR3 reads TGCAGTGCCGGGACTAGCGGATACACAGATACGCAGTATTTT. The chain joins TRBV29-1 to TRBJ2-3, with 11 bases aligning to TRBD2. CDR1 and CDR2 from the germline V gene are SQVTM and ANQGSEA. The CDR3 contains 14 residues.

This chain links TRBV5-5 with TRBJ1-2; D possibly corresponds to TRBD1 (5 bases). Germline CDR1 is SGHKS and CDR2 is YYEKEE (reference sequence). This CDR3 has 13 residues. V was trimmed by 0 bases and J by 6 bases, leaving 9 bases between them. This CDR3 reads CASSLAGYDGYTF. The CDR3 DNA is TGTGCCAGCAGCTTGGCAGGGTATGATGGCTACACCTTC.

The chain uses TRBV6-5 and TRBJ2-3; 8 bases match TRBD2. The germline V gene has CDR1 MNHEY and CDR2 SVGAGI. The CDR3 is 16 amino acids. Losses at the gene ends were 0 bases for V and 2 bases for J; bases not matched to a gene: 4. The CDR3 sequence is CASSYSGGRSTDTQYF. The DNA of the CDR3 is TGTGCCAGCAGTTACTCGGGCGGGAGGTCCACAGATACGCAGTATTTT.

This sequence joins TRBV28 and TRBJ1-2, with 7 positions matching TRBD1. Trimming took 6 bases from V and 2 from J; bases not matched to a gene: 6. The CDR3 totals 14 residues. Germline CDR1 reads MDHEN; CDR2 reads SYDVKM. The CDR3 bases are TGTGCCAGCAGCCCCTCGGGACAGAACTATGGCTACACCTTC. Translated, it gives CASSPSGQNYGYTF.

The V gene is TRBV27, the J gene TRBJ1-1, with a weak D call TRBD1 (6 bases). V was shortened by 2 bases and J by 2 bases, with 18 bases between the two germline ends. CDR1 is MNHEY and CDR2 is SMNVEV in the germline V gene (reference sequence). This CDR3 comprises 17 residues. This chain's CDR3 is CASSLGWGPTGNTEAFF. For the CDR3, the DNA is TGTGCCAGCAGTTTAGGGTGGGGGCCCACGGGAAACACTGAAGCTTTCTTT.

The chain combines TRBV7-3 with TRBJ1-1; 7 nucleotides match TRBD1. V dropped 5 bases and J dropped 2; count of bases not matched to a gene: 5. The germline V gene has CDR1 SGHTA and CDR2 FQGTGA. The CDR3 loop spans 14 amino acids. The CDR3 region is CASSQTGPNTEAFF. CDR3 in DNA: TGTGCCAGCAGCCAGACAGGGCCAAACACTGAAGCTTTCTTT.

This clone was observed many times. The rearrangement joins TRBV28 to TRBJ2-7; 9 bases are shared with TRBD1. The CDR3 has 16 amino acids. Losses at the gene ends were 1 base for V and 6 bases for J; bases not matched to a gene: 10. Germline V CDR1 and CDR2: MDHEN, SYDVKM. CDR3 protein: CASSLSWTGVFREQYF. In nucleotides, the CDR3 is TGTGCCAGCAGTTTATCGTGGACAGGGGTATTTCGCGAGCAGTACTTC.

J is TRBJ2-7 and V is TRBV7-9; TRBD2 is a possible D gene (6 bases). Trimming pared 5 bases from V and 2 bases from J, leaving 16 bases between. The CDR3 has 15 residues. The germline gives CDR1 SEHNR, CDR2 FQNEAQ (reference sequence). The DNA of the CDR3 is TGTGCCAGCAGCGCCCGGGTAGCGGCTGCCTACGAGCAGTACTTC. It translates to CASSARVAAAYEQYF.

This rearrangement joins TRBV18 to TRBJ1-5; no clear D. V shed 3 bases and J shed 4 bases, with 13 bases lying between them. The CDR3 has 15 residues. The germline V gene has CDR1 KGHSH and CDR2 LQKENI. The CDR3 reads CASSPREGGNQPQHF. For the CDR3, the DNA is TGTGCCAGCTCACCCCGGGAGGGAGGTAATCAGCCCCAGCATTTT.

The CDR3 bases are TGTGCCAGCACCCTCTCTGGGGCCAACGTCCTGACTTTC. Amino acids: CASTLSGANVLTF. V usage is TRBV7-2 and J usage is TRBJ2-6; no reliable D call. Germline values: CDR1 SGHTA, CDR2 FQGNSA. Trimming cost V 7 bases and J 0 bases, with 4 bases left between them. The CDR3 has 13 residues. The full variable domain, rest sourced from reference TRBV7-2 and TRBJ2-6, is GAGVSQSPSNKVTEKGKDVELRCDPISGHTALYWYRQSLGQGLEFLIYFQGNSAPDKSGLPSDRFSAERTGGSVSTLTIQRTQQEDSAVYLCASTLSGANVLTFGAGSRLTVL.

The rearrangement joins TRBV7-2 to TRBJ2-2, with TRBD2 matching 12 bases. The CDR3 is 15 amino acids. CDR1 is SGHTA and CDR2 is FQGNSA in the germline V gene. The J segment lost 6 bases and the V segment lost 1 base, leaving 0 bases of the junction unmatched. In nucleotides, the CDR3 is TGTGCCAGCAGCTTAGGACTAGCGGGAGCCGGGGAGCTGTTTTTT. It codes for CASSLGLAGAGELFF.

The CDR3: CAISDPGGTQETQYF. CDR3 nucleotides: TGTGCCATCAGTGATCCCGGAGGCACACAAGAGACCCAGTACTTC. This chain links TRBV10-3 with TRBJ2-5, with D possibly TRBD2 on 5 matching bases. The germline CDR1 and CDR2 sequences are ENHRY and SYGVKD. Trimming shortened V by 3 bases and J by 2 bases, and 13 bases separated the two germline ends. The CDR3 is made up of 15 amino acids.

CDR3 protein: CASSLGMGASIPTEAFF. The CDR3 region has the DNA TGTGCCAGCAGCTTGGGGATGGGGGCTTCGATCCCCACTGAAGCTTTCTTT. The rearrangement links TRBV5-6 to TRBJ1-1, with D possibly matching TRBD1 (6 bases). This CDR3 is built from 17 residues. CDR1 and CDR2 from the germline V gene are SGHDT and YYEEEE. V lost 0 bases, J lost 4 bases, and 19 bases lay in between.